The 27 T cell receptor beta chains below all came from one sample that was sequenced in a study of cytotoxic CD8 clonotypes in ibrutinib-treated CLL. Data came from immunoSEQ multiplex PCR; TCRdb stores just in-frame clones and leaves some out. Here the sample spans roughly 200,000 clones, 75% to 85% being singletons. This specimen consisted of PBMCs, obtained after 12 months of ibrutinib treatment. Receptors were obtained from a human donor with chronic lymphocytic leukemia.

The CDR3 nucleotides read TGTGCCAGCTCACCGGCGCTACTAGCGGGGGGGCGGGCGGACTACAATGAGCAGTTCTTC. Translated: CASSPALLAGGRADYNEQFF. V usage is TRBV18 and J usage is TRBJ2-1; 13 nucleotides match TRBD2. Germline V gene lookup returns CDR1 KGHSH and CDR2 LQKENI. The CDR3 length is 20 residues. V shed 3 bases and J 3 bases; nucleotides not matched to a gene: 14. Full variable domain (remainder filled in from reference TRBV18 and TRBJ2-1): NAGVMQNPRHLVRRRGQEARLRCSPMKGHSHVYWYRQLPEEGLKFMVYLQKENIIDESGMPKERFSAEFPKEGPSILRIQQVVRGDSAAYFCASSPALLAGGRADYNEQFFGPGTRLTVL.

There are a few counts of this clone. The chain recombines TRBV4-1 with TRBJ2-1; 7 bases agree with TRBD1. V lost 4 bases to trimming and J lost 5 bases; unmatched junction nucleotides: 5. The CDR3 is 14 residues long. The V gene's germline CDR1 is MGHRA and CDR2 YSYEKL. In DNA form, the CDR3 reads TGCGCCAGCAGCCCCCGGGACAGAGACAATGAGCAGTTCTTC. Translated: CASSPRDRDNEQFF.

This clone is labeled medium-sized. The chain has TRBV11-2 and TRBJ1-1; no firm D call. V gave up 5 bases and J gave up 5 bases, with 12 bases separating them. The germline V gene has CDR1 SGHAT and CDR2 FQNNGV. CDR3 length equals 13 residues. The CDR3 DNA reads TGTGCCAGCAGCACCTGGGCCGCGACTGAAGCTTTCTTT. Protein sequence: CASSTWAATEAFF.

This chain uses TRBV6-5 with TRBJ1-1; D ambiguous. This CDR3 region has 14 residues. CDR1 and CDR2 (germline): MNHEY, SVGAGI. V was clipped by 7 bases and J by 1 base, with 13 bases between them. The CDR3 protein is CASTPDVANTEAFF. CDR3 DNA sequence: TGTGCCAGCACCCCCGACGTTGCGAACACTGAAGCTTTCTTT.

The chain joins TRBV6-1 to TRBJ2-5, with D hard to call. The J call is doubtful: the DNA matches TRBJ2-7 better. CDR3 length: 13 residues. The germline V gene encodes CDR1 MNHNS and CDR2 SASEGT. In DNA, the CDR3 is TGTGCCAGCAGTGAACCGGGTAACTACGAGCAGTACTTC. Translation: CASSEPGNYEQYF.

This clone was counted a single time. V is TRBV6-5 and J is TRBJ2-7; D may match TRBD1 or TRBD2 (5 bases each). There are 15 residues in the CDR3. Germline values: CDR1 MNHEY, CDR2 SVGAGI. V lost 0 bases, J lost 2 bases, and 11 bases lay in between. The CDR3 DNA follows: TGTGCCAGCAGTTACTCGGGGGACGGGGCCTACGAGCAGTACTTC. Translating gives CASSYSGDGAYEQYF.

This clone appeared once. The chain is built from TRBV21-1 and TRBJ1-5. TRBV21-1 is tagged as a pseudogene. This CDR3 contains 13 residues. The CDR3 spells CASNLRARQPQHF. Written as DNA, the CDR3 is TGTGCCAGCAACCTACGGGCTCGGCAGCCCCAGCATTTT.

The chain has TRBV28 and TRBJ1-2; D not resolved. The CDR3 length is 12 residues. Germline loops: CDR1 MDHEN, CDR2 SYDVKM. With 6 bases removed from V and 7 bases from J, the gap between germline ends came to 12 bases. CDR3 in DNA: TGTGCCAGCAGCCTCGGATCCATTGGCTACACCTTC. Its translation is CASSLGSIGYTF.

The chain carries TRBV29-1 and TRBJ1-1; D ambiguous. V was pared by 4 bases and J by 0 bases, with 9 bases between. This CDR3 contains 13 residues. CDR1 and CDR2 from the germline V gene are SQVTM and ANQGSEA. CDR3: CSVVRRMNTEAFF. In nucleotides, the CDR3 is TGCAGCGTTGTCCGACGGATGAACACTGAAGCTTTCTTT.

The CDR3 DNA follows: TGTGCCAGAAGCTGCTCAAGGCCAAACACCATATATTTT. Protein sequence: CARSCSRPNTIYF. V usage is TRBV5-3 and J usage is TRBJ1-3; D not resolved. TRBV5-3 belongs to the ORF category, with a function that is uncertain. This CDR3 has 13 residues. The ends were cut back, 3 bases at V and 6 bases at J, with 10 bases in the middle.

The chain has TRBV20-1 and TRBJ2-7; TRBD2 matches 7 bases. Unmatched junction bases numbered 5, after V lost 6 bases and J lost 6 bases. CDR1 DFQATT and CDR2 SNEGSKA come from the germline V gene (reference sequence). The CDR3 has 11 amino acids. CDR3 loop: CSAQAGFEQYF. CDR3 bases: TGCAGTGCCCAAGCGGGGTTCGAGCAGTACTTC.

The chain links TRBV6-5 to TRBJ2-1; D is possibly TRBD1 (6 bases). Germline CDR1 reads MNHEY; CDR2 reads SVGAGI. The CDR3 covers 14 residues. Trimming left V 4 bases short and J 10 bases short, with 17 bases between. The CDR3 loop is CASSWAGTRDEQFF. For the CDR3, the DNA is TGTGCCAGCAGTTGGGCCGGGACACGCGACGAGCAGTTCTTC.

The gene calls are TRBV5-6 and TRBJ1-1; 10 bases fit TRBD1. V trimming: 4 bases; J trimming: 6 bases; junction bases outside the gene matches: 9. This CDR3 comprises 15 residues. The germline CDR1 and CDR2 sequences are SGHDT and YYEEEE. In nucleotides, the CDR3 is TGTGCCAGCAGCCCATCGGACAGGGGGTTTGCTGAAGCTTTCTTT. This sequence encodes CASSPSDRGFAEAFF.

This chain links TRBV10-2 with TRBJ2-5; D uncertain. This CDR3 has 13 amino acids. Between the trimmed V and J ends, which lost 3 bases and 4 bases, there was a span of 9 bases. CDR1 WSHSY and CDR2 SAAADI come from the germline V gene. The CDR3 loop reads CASSDNGRETQYF. In DNA, the CDR3 is TGCGCCAGCAGTGATAATGGTAGAGAGACCCAGTACTTC.

The rearrangement links TRBV4-1 to TRBJ2-3; D is perhaps TRBD1 or TRBD2 (6 bases each). Germline V gene sequence: CDR1 MGHRA, CDR2 YSYEKL. CDR3 length: 16 residues. V was shortened by 1 base and J by 4 bases, with 15 bases between the two germline ends. DNA for the CDR3: TGCGCCAGCAGCCAAGTTGGTCAAGGGGGGCCAGATACGCAGTATTTT. Protein sequence: CASSQVGQGGPDTQYF.

The rearrangement uses TRBV6-6 and TRBJ2-7; 7 bases match TRBD1. The V segment lost 5 bases and the J segment 5 bases; nucleotides outside the gene matches: 9. This CDR3 region has 14 residues. Germline V gene data show CDR1 as MNHNY and CDR2 as SVGAGI (reference sequence). Written as DNA, the CDR3 is TGTGCCAGCAGTGACACAGGGGTTTCGAACGAGCAGTACTTC. Protein sequence: CASSDTGVSNEQYF.

This clone occurred once. The rearrangement uses TRBV5-1 and TRBJ1-4; D unresolved. The V and J ends lost 2 bases and 5 bases respectively, with 10 bases between them. The length of the CDR3 is 14 residues. Germline values: CDR1 SGHRS, CDR2 YFSETQ. CDR3 amino acids: CASSFVGGNEKLFF. The DNA for the CDR3 is TGCGCCAGCAGCTTTGTCGGTGGCAATGAAAAACTGTTTTTT.

The rearrangement links TRBV19 to TRBJ2-7; no definite D call. The CDR3 is made up of 17 amino acids. Trimming took 3 bases from V and 2 from J, leaving 20 bases between them. Germline V gives CDR1 LNHDA, CDR2 SQIVND (reference sequence). The CDR3 is CASSISTRAATTYEQYF. CDR3 coding DNA: TGTGCCAGTAGTATTTCAACCCGGGCTGCTACGACCTACGAGCAGTACTTC. The full variable domain, with the rest looked up from reference TRBV19 and TRBJ2-7, is DGGITQSPKYLFRKEGQNVTLSCEQNLNHDAMYWYRQDPGQGLRLIYYSQIVNDFQKGDIAEGYSVSREKKESFPLTVTSAQKNPTAFYLCASSISTRAATTYEQYFGPGTRLTVT.

J is TRBJ2-7 and V is TRBV28, with D possibly being TRBD1 (5 bases). In germline, CDR1 is MDHEN, CDR2 SYDVKM. This CDR3 is 14 amino acids long. V dropped 6 bases and J dropped 7 bases, with 19 bases sitting between them. The CDR3 region is CASSVVGAFFEQYF. In DNA, the CDR3 is TGTGCCAGCAGCGTTGTTGGGGCCTTCTTTGAGCAGTACTTC.

The chain carries TRBV7-8 and TRBJ2-3, with 9 bases identical to TRBD2. The junction had 7 bases not matched to a gene; V was cut back by 1 base and J by 2 bases. Germline assignment: CDR1 SGHVS and CDR2 FQNEAQ. The CDR3 is 17 residues long. CDR3 protein: CASSLGQAGGYTDTQYF. In DNA form, the CDR3 reads TGTGCCAGCAGCTTAGGGCAAGCGGGGGGATACACAGATACGCAGTATTTT.

CDR3 coding DNA: TGTGCCACCCAGGGGGTTTGGGGATTATCGAACACTGAAGCTTTCTTT. Its protein is CATQGVWGLSNTEAFF. This chain uses TRBV19 with TRBJ1-1; 7 positions agree with TRBD1. CDR1 and CDR2 from the germline V gene are LNHDA and SQIVND (reference sequence). V dropped 10 bases and J dropped 1; count of bases not matched to a gene: 15. CDR3 size: 16 residues.

The CDR3 region has the DNA TGTGCCAGCAGCCTACAGGGGCGGACGCCCCAGCATTTT. Its translation: CASSLQGRTPQHF. This chain uses TRBV27 with TRBJ1-5; 7 bases agree with TRBD1. Germline-derived CDR1 and CDR2 are MNHEY and SMNVEV (reference sequence). CDR3 length: 13 residues. V gave up 6 bases and J gave up 9 bases; unmatched junction bases: 8.

The chain links TRBV7-6 to TRBJ2-7, with D possibly TRBD1 on 6 matching bases. In germline, CDR1 is SGHVS, CDR2 FNYEAQ. V was pared by 1 base and J by 2 bases, with 15 bases between. CDR3 length: 16 residues. The CDR3, as DNA: TGTGCCAGCAGCTTAGAAACGGGGACATCTCCCTACGAGCAGTACTTC. This gives the protein CASSLETGTSPYEQYF.

This rearrangement joins TRBV4-1 to TRBJ1-2; 8 positions agree with TRBD1. CDR3 length equals 16 residues. Germline V gene lookup returns CDR1 MGHRA and CDR2 YSYEKL. V lost 4 bases, J lost 2 bases, and 9 bases stayed unmatched. In DNA form, the CDR3 reads TGCGCCAGCAGCCCGACAGGGGCCTCGGCCAACTATGGCTACACCTTC. Translated, it gives CASSPTGASANYGYTF.

V and J are TRBV14 and TRBJ1-4; D not certain. The CDR3 covers 15 residues. Germline V gene lookup returns CDR1 SGHDN and CDR2 FVKESK. Trimming removed 2 bases from V and 7 bases from J, with 14 bases in between. The DNA for the CDR3 is TGTGCCAGCAGCCAACGAGGAGAGTGGAGTGAAAAACTGTTTTTT. The encoded protein is CASSQRGEWSEKLFF.

The V call is TRBV6-1, the J call TRBJ2-7; D gene uncertain. Trimming removed 2 bases at V and 2 bases at J, with 13 bases between. The CDR3 is 15 residues long. Germline V lookup: CDR1 MNHNS, CDR2 SASEGT. CDR3 nucleotides: TGTGCCAGCAGTGAAATGTCAGTAGGCCCCTACGAGCAGTACTTC. Translated, it gives CASSEMSVGPYEQYF.

This CDR3 is CASSPGTSAKNIQYF. The CDR3 coding sequence is TGTGCCAGCTCACCGGGGACTTCAGCCAAAAACATTCAGTACTTC. This rearrangement joins TRBV18 to TRBJ2-4; the D gene is possibly TRBD2 (6 bases). The CDR3 spans 15 residues. The V gene's germline CDR1 is KGHSH and CDR2 LQKENI. Trimming took 3 bases from V and 0 from J, leaving 9 bases between them.